This T cell receptor (beta chain) is from a study of blood T cells in healthy people across ages. Notes on the study in general: Without sorted subsets, naive and antigen-experienced compartments could not be conclusively compared. Per million T cells, the diversity of TCR beta decreased roughly linearly as age advanced.

Trimming removed 2 bases from V and 3 bases from J; junction bases left unmatched: 2. CDR3 length equals 14 residues. This clonotype was detected ten times or more. Its antigen remains unidentified. Through a sample-barcoded 5' primer and a J-beta primer mix, a second PCR was run for about 6 to 11 cycles. TCRdb reprocessed the 5' RACE reads via MiXCR and lists one record per CDR3 protein. The sample shows 900,000 to 950,000 distinct CDR3 sequences, approximately 32% of them seen only once. PBMCs, at least 7 million per sample, were isolated. The same data also went into a second study, on T cells of mothers and their children. That source reports: Mothers gave over 10 million TCR beta CDR3 reads each, and children roughly 3.3 million each.

The genes are TRBV12-3 or TRBV12-4 and TRBJ1-1; 8 nucleotides line up with TRBD1. The source of this sequence is a woman in her thirties or forties in good health. Sequenced material: blood. CDR3 nucleotides: TGTGCCAGCAGTTTACAGGGGGCGTACACTGAAGCTTTCTTT. This encodes CASSLQGAYTEAFF.